A selection of T cell receptor beta chains follows, all from one sample in a study of cytomegalovirus exposure and HLA in healthy donors. Sequenced by immunoSEQ multiplex PCR; TCRdb stores in-frame clones only, minus some. The sample includes about 110,000 clones, 65% to 85% of them seen just once. The sequencing sample was made of PBMCs. The receptors were gathered from a young woman in good health and CMV-seropositive. Each CDR3 is given without its conserved first and last residue. Clone size is stated in some rows and not others, as once, few, many or a class when expanded.

length,size,V,J,CDR3
10,-,TRBV5-1,TRBJ2-5,ASSPERETQY
14,few,TRBV5-1,TRBJ2-1,ASSLAFSGDYNEQF
13,-,TRBV5-1,TRBJ2-7,ASSMGGGGVEEQY
15,-,TRBV5-1,TRBJ2-1,ASSSSGRQRSNNEQF
12,once,TRBV5-1,TRBJ2-3,ASSLAQGEDTQY
12,-,TRBV6-1,TRBJ2-2,ASKASGVGGELF
9,-,TRBV2,TRBJ2-3,ASRSTDTQY
13,-,TRBV11-3,TRBJ2-7,ASSSTGTGTYEQY
13,-,TRBV2,TRBJ1-4,ASSEKTGENEKLF
13,few,TRBV18,TRBJ2-7,ASSPPSGRLDEQY
11,few,TRBV27,TRBJ1-1,ASSLGQNTEAF
13,-,TRBV2,TRBJ2-5,ASSEGTTSLETQY
13,-,TRBV7-2,TRBJ2-7,ASSLVFSTSGEQY
9,few,TRBV20-1,TRBJ2-1,SAEQGGEQF
12,-,TRBV11-3,TRBJ1-1,ASSSNSKNTEAF
11,-,TRBV5-1,TRBJ2-2,ASSLVSTGELF
12,-,TRBV2,TRBJ2-1,ASTPQGSYNEQF
13,-,TRBV5-1,TRBJ2-1,ASSLALDTSDEQF
12,-,TRBV6-1,TRBJ1-1,ASSATGFNTEAF
13,-,TRBV5-4,TRBJ1-1,ASSLGGQRNTEAF
11,-,TRBV27,TRBJ1-1,ASSQGLNTEAF
12,-,TRBV2,TRBJ2-3,ASSEAGSTDTQY
15,-,TRBV28,TRBJ2-3,ASGSSSGRALTDTQY
11,-,TRBV10-1,TRBJ1-6,ASSESRESPLH
11,-,TRBV6-1,TRBJ1-1,ASRLTENTEAF
11,-,TRBV5-6,TRBJ2-1,ASSLWTVNEQF
14,once,TRBV6-7,TRBJ1-3,ASRSGDYHPGNTIY
14,-,TRBV4-2,TRBJ2-4,ASSQEERLAKNIQY
15,-,TRBV19,TRBJ1-5,ASNRPGQGLLNQPQH
10,-,TRBV14,TRBJ1-1,ASSSSSAEAF
13,-,TRBV4-2,TRBJ1-5,ASSQSQGVNQPQH
11,-,TRBV30,TRBJ2-1,AWDTSSYNEQF
13,-,TRBV11-3,TRBJ1-1,ASSLISFGEAEAF
13,-,TRBV10-1,-,AVPRLAGGTYEQY
12,few,TRBV30,TRBJ2-5,AWRTTGGRETQY
9,-,TRBV18,TRBJ2-7,ASSSAYEQY
14,few,TRBV11-2,TRBJ2-2,ASSLRLSAVPGELF
11,few,TRBV5-6,TRBJ2-7,ASSSEGGAEQY
12,-,TRBV6-1,TRBJ1-2,ASTYTGILGGYT
12,once,TRBV7-2,TRBJ1-5,ASSGDSVYQPQH
13,-,TRBV19,TRBJ2-4,ASSIPSSLKNIQY
13,-,TRBV28,TRBJ2-1,ASSSPGQNLGEQF
12,-,TRBV5-1,TRBJ2-1,ASDPSGSYNEQF
18,few,TRBV19,TRBJ2-1,ASSGAERTSGRPSYNEQF
13,-,TRBV11-2,TRBJ1-1,ASSLTATMNTEAF
15,-,TRBV12-5,TRBJ2-5,ASGEGTSGRKGETQY
11,-,TRBV10-3,TRBJ1-5,AISKGSGQPQH
14,once,TRBV5-1,TRBJ2-1,ASTPVAGQGANEQF